Listed below are T cell receptor beta chains from one sample, sequenced in a study of blood T cell repertoires in COVID-19. Repertoires were generated with immunoSEQ multiplex PCR, while TCRdb's copy carries only in-frame clones and drops some. Of around 380,000 clones listed, over 75% are singletons. What was sequenced was PBMCs or T cells enriched from blood (not recorded which). These receptors were obtained from a man aged 25 to 40 who had recovered from COVID-19. Each CDR3 is given with its conserved first and last residue. D genes are given only for firm matches. The size entry is marked missing in some rows and otherwise reads once, few, many or a size class.

v_gene: TRBV12-5
j_gene: TRBJ2-1
d_gene: -
abundance: -
CDR3nt: TGTGCTAGTGGTGGTGGGGGGAGCTCCTACAATGAGCAGTTCTTC
CDR3aa: CASGGGGSSYNEQFF

v_gene: TRBV28
j_gene: TRBJ1-2
d_gene: TRBD1
abundance: -
CDR3nt: TGTGCCAGCAGGTCGACAGGGGGCAGGGGTAACTATGGCTACACCTTC
CDR3aa: CASRSTGGRGNYGYTF

v_gene: TRBV3-1/TRBV3-2
j_gene: TRBJ2-1
d_gene: -
abundance: -
CDR3nt: TGTGCCAGCAGCCAAACCCAGGGTCGAAATGAGCAGTTCTTC
CDR3aa: CASSQTQGRNEQFF

v_gene: TRBV19
j_gene: TRBJ1-3
d_gene: TRBD1
abundance: -
CDR3nt: TGTGCCAGCAGGACAGGGGCCTCTGGAAACACCATATATTTT
CDR3aa: CASRTGASGNTIYF

v_gene: TRBV6-5
j_gene: TRBJ1-4
d_gene: -
abundance: -
CDR3nt: TGTGCCAGCAGGGAGAGGGGGGGCCTAAATGAAAAACTGTTTTTT
CDR3aa: CASRERGGLNEKLFF

v_gene: TRBV3-1/TRBV3-2
j_gene: TRBJ1-4
d_gene: TRBD1
abundance: -
CDR3nt: TGTGCCAGCAGCCAGAGGGGGCCCGATAATGAAAAACTGTTTTTT
CDR3aa: CASSQRGPDNEKLFF

v_gene: TRBV2
j_gene: TRBJ2-7
d_gene: TRBD1
abundance: once
CDR3nt: TGTGCCAGCAGTGAGCCGACAGGGAGACCATCCTACGAGCAGTACTTC
CDR3aa: CASSEPTGRPSYEQYF

v_gene: TRBV29-1
j_gene: TRBJ1-2
d_gene: -
abundance: -
CDR3nt: TGCAGCGTTGAAGAGGAGAGGGGCTACACCTTC
CDR3aa: CSVEEERGYTF

v_gene: TRBV7-2
j_gene: TRBJ1-6
d_gene: -
abundance: -
CDR3nt: TGTGCCAGCAGCTTAGCGGATCAGGGTCTACGCTCACCCCTCCACTTT
CDR3aa: CASSLADQGLRSPLHF

v_gene: TRBV30
j_gene: TRBJ2-3
d_gene: -
abundance: few
CDR3nt: TGTGCCTGGACCCCAGGGGTGGGCACAGATACGCAGTATTTT
CDR3aa: CAWTPGVGTDTQYF

v_gene: TRBV7-2
j_gene: TRBJ2-3
d_gene: TRBD1
abundance: -
CDR3nt: TGTGCCAGCAGCTTGGCCGGGACAGGGGCTTTTCCAGATACGCAGTATTTT
CDR3aa: CASSLAGTGAFPDTQYF

v_gene: TRBV5-1
j_gene: TRBJ1-6
d_gene: TRBD1
abundance: -
CDR3nt: TGCGCCAGCGCAGGGGGCGATAATTCACCCCTCCACTTT
CDR3aa: CASAGGDNSPLHF

v_gene: TRBV14
j_gene: TRBJ1-2
d_gene: TRBD1
abundance: -
CDR3nt: TGTGCCAGCAGCCCGACAGGGAGGTATGGCTACACCTTC
CDR3aa: CASSPTGRYGYTF

v_gene: TRBV6-2/TRBV6-3
j_gene: TRBJ1-6
d_gene: TRBD1
abundance: -
CDR3nt: TGTGCCAGCAGTTGGACAGGGGCAGGGGGTAATTCACCCCTCCACTTT
CDR3aa: CASSWTGAGGNSPLHF

v_gene: TRBV20-1
j_gene: TRBJ2-7
d_gene: -
abundance: -
CDR3nt: TGCAGTGCTAAGGCTAGCTACGAGCAGTACTTC
CDR3aa: CSAKASYEQYF

v_gene: TRBV27
j_gene: TRBJ1-6
d_gene: -
abundance: -
CDR3nt: TGTGCCAGCAGTTTTAATAGTGATTCACCCCTCCACTTT
CDR3aa: CASSFNSDSPLHF

v_gene: TRBV5-1
j_gene: TRBJ1-1
d_gene: -
abundance: -
CDR3nt: TGCGCCAGCAGCTTGCAGGGAGGGGCTGAAGCTTTCTTT
CDR3aa: CASSLQGGAEAFF

v_gene: TRBV30
j_gene: TRBJ2-3
d_gene: TRBD2
abundance: -
CDR3nt: TGTGCCTGGAGTCTACGGGGGGGCACAGATACGCAGTATTTT
CDR3aa: CAWSLRGGTDTQYF

v_gene: TRBV28
j_gene: TRBJ1-1
d_gene: TRBD1
abundance: -
CDR3nt: TGTGCCAGCAGTTTACCCGGACAGGGGGAGGGTGAAGCTTTCTTT
CDR3aa: CASSLPGQGEGEAFF

v_gene: TRBV6-5
j_gene: TRBJ1-5
d_gene: -
abundance: -
CDR3nt: TGTGCCAGCTCCCGGAGCAGGGATCAGCCCCAGCATTTT
CDR3aa: CASSRSRDQPQHF

v_gene: TRBV5-1
j_gene: TRBJ2-7
d_gene: -
abundance: few
CDR3nt: TGCGCCAGCAGCTCGCGTAATTCCTACGAGCAGTACTTC
CDR3aa: CASSSRNSYEQYF

v_gene: TRBV14
j_gene: TRBJ1-6
d_gene: -
abundance: -
CDR3nt: TGTGCCAGCAGCCAACAGGGTTTTAATTCACCCCTCCACTTT
CDR3aa: CASSQQGFNSPLHF

v_gene: TRBV5-1
j_gene: TRBJ2-1
d_gene: TRBD1
abundance: -
CDR3nt: TGCGCCAGCAGCTTCCAGGGACAGGGGGCCAATGAGCAGTTCTTC
CDR3aa: CASSFQGQGANEQFF

v_gene: TRBV7-9
j_gene: TRBJ1-1
d_gene: -
abundance: few
CDR3nt: TGTGCCAGCAGATCGACATCCCTGAACACTGAAGCTTTCTTT
CDR3aa: CASRSTSLNTEAFF

v_gene: TRBV19
j_gene: TRBJ1-2
d_gene: -
abundance: -
CDR3nt: TGTGCCAGTAGTACAGCTTCAGGCGCATTTAACTATGGCTACACCTTC
CDR3aa: CASSTASGAFNYGYTF

v_gene: TRBV10-1
j_gene: TRBJ1-6
d_gene: -
abundance: once
CDR3nt: TGCGCCAGCAGTGAGACCCGGTATAATTCACCCCTCCACTTT
CDR3aa: CASSETRYNSPLHF

v_gene: TRBV7-6
j_gene: TRBJ1-5
d_gene: TRBD1
abundance: -
CDR3nt: TGTGCCAGCAGCTTACTAGCAGGGGGAAATCAGCCCCAGCATTTT
CDR3aa: CASSLLAGGNQPQHF

v_gene: TRBV10-2
j_gene: TRBJ2-1
d_gene: -
abundance: -
CDR3nt: TGCGCCAGCAGTGAGCCATCCCGGGGGGCTGGAAATGAGCAGTTCTTC
CDR3aa: CASSEPSRGAGNEQFF

v_gene: TRBV7-2
j_gene: TRBJ2-5
d_gene: -
abundance: -
CDR3nt: TGTGCCAGCAGCGTGCGGGTACGAGAGACCCAGTACTTC
CDR3aa: CASSVRVRETQYF

v_gene: TRBV9
j_gene: TRBJ2-6
d_gene: -
abundance: -
CDR3nt: TGTGCCAGCAGCGTACAGGGATCTGGGGCCAACGTCCTGACTTTC
CDR3aa: CASSVQGSGANVLTF

v_gene: TRBV19
j_gene: TRBJ1-5
d_gene: -
abundance: -
CDR3nt: TGTGCCAGTAGTGACCCGGGAAGCAATCAGCCCCAGCATTTT
CDR3aa: CASSDPGSNQPQHF

v_gene: TRBV5-1
j_gene: TRBJ2-3
d_gene: TRBD1
abundance: -
CDR3nt: TGCGCCAGCAGCTGGACAGGGGACACAGATACGCAGTATTTT
CDR3aa: CASSWTGDTDTQYF

v_gene: TRBV25-1
j_gene: TRBJ2-4
d_gene: -
abundance: -
CDR3nt: TGTGCCAGCAGTGAATGGGCGGTTGGGAGCAAAAACATTCAGTACTTC
CDR3aa: CASSEWAVGSKNIQYF